This TCR beta chain is drawn from a study of blood T cell repertoires in COVID-19. Looking at the study overall: Both acute and convalescent COVID-19 samples were obtained from the United States, Italy and Spain. PBMCs, B-cell-depleted T cells, or T cells were the source of the cDNA or gDNA that made up the material.

Per the study methods: It was from reference gene primer amplification that nucleated cell counts were estimated. Here immunoSEQ multiplex PCR was the method, and the copy in TCRdb shows in-frame clones only, minus some. V and J calls and clone size are those listed in that table; D and trimming were worked out from the DNA. The sample has some 350,000 clones; 80% to 90% are singletons. Patients of the Seattle cohort, enrolled during active infection, were followed longitudinally. V dropped 2 bases and J dropped 5; count of bases not matched to a gene: 2. Germline loops: CDR1 KGHDR, CDR2 SFDVKD. The CDR3 totals 14 residues.

This chain links TRBV24-1 with TRBJ1-5, with TRBD1 matching over 7 bases. What was sequenced was peripheral blood. This clonotype originated in a woman in her fifties or sixties with COVID-19, enrolled during active disease. The CDR3 DNA reads TGTGCCACCAGTGATTCCGACAGGGATCAGCCCCAGCATTTT. Translation: CATSDSDRDQPQHF.